A selection of T cell receptor beta chains follows, all from one sample in a study of T-cell reconstitution after alpha-beta-depleted transplantation in children. From the PCR reads, TCRdb called clonotypes with MiXCR, one entry per CDR3 protein. The table has hundreds of thousands of distinct CDR3 sequences, under 15% seen once. The specimen comprised PBMCs, sampled before TCRalphabeta/CD19-depleted stem cell transplant. These receptors originate from a girl aged 2-10 years with congenital amegakaryocytic thrombocytopenia, due to receive a stem cell transplant. Each CDR3 is given with its conserved first and last residue.

15,TRBJ2-5,TRBV6-5,CASSYLAGEGETQYF
16,TRBJ2-2,TRBV12-3/TRBV12-4,CASRYAGSSRAGELFF
13,TRBJ1-1,TRBV9,CASSAWGSTEAFF
16,TRBJ2-1,TRBV15,CATSRVAGGPRNEQFF
15,TRBJ2-7,TRBV5-1,CASSLSLAGANEQYF
19,TRBJ1-2,TRBV5-1,CASSLGQGPTSILNYGYTF
11,TRBJ1-2,TRBV29-1,CSVWTGEGDTF
16,TRBJ2-1,TRBV20-1,CSARDDYTSNYNEQFF
13,TRBJ2-1,TRBV5-1,CASTRQDYNEQFF
13,TRBJ1-1,TRBV12-3/TRBV12-4,CASSFAENTEAFF
13,TRBJ1-2,TRBV29-1,CSAPTGGVYGYTF
16,TRBJ2-2,TRBV7-8,CASRELAGGPHGELFF
12,TRBJ1-2,TRBV12-3/TRBV12-4,CASSSGIPSYTF
13,TRBJ2-7,TRBV7-3,CASSLTEGSEQYF
14,TRBJ2-1,TRBV20-1,CSARAGLAGYEQFF
17,TRBJ2-1,TRBV5-8,CASSLAVGTSSYNEQFF
14,TRBJ2-5,TRBV6-5,CASSYSGPDETQYF
13,TRBJ1-2,TRBV20-1,CSAMDRNSYGYTF
14,TRBJ2-3,TRBV3-1,CASSQTGVSDTQYF
15,TRBJ2-7,TRBV15,CATSWGNARSYEQYF
14,TRBJ2-1,TRBV18,CASSPGELLNEQFF
20,TRBJ2-3,TRBV2,CASSSPRGLAPKTSTDTQYF
15,TRBJ2-5,TRBV19,CASSHRDRAWETQYF
15,TRBJ1-1,TRBV5-1,CACSPMGLGIAEAFF
13,TRBJ1-2,TRBV5-6,CASSRPTGDGYTF
16,TRBJ2-7,TRBV10-3,CAISGTTSGISYEQYF
16,TRBJ2-4,TRBV20-1,CSARPALGTVKNIQYF
17,TRBJ2-2,TRBV4-1,CASSQFPGQGYGGELFF
14,TRBJ2-7,TRBV7-9,CASSPPRSPIEQYF
13,TRBJ2-3,TRBV12-3/TRBV12-4,CASRPTAEDTQYF
14,TRBJ2-4,TRBV12-3/TRBV12-4,CASSFTGAKNIQYF
16,TRBJ2-7,TRBV27,CASSPLAGNSPYEQYF
19,TRBJ2-4,TRBV1,CTSGPTIAGGFVAKNIQYF
16,TRBJ2-7,TRBV7-8,CASSFLTSGGNYEQYF
14,TRBJ2-7,TRBV4-2,CASSVAGSSYEQYF
15,TRBJ2-4,TRBV20-1,CSARDGRQAKNIQYF
16,TRBJ2-2,TRBV20-1,CSATGLAGPNTGELFF
14,TRBJ2-1,TRBV9,CASSLQGPNNEQFF
17,TRBJ1-2,TRBV7-8,CASSILFAAKANYGYTF
13,TRBJ2-7,TRBV14,CASSQYGINEQYF
18,TRBJ2-6,TRBV15,CATSRELVQTGGANVLTF
14,TRBJ2-4,TRBV12-5,CASADRGAGSIQYF